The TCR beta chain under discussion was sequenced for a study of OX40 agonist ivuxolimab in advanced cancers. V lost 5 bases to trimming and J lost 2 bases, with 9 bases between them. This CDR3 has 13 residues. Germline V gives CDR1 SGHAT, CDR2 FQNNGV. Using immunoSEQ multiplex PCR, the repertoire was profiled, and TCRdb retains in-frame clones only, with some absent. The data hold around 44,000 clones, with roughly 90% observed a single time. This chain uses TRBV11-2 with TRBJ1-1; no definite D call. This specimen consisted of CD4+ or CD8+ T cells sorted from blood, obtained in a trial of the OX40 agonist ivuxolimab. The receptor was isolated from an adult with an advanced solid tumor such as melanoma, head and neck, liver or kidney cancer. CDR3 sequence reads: CASSPRYNTEAFF. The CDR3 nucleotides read TGTGCCAGCAGCCCCCGATATAACACTGAAGCTTTCTTT.